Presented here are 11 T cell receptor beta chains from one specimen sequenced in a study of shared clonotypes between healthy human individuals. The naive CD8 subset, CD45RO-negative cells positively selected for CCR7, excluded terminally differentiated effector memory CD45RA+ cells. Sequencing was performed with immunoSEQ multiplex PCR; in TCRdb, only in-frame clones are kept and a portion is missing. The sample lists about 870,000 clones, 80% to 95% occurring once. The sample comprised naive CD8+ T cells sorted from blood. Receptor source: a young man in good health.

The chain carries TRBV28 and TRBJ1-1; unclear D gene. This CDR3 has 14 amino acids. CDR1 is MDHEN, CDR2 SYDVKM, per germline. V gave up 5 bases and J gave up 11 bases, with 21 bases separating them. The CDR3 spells CASSPSGTINWAFF. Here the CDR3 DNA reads TGTGCCAGCAGTCCTTCGGGCACGATCAATTGGGCTTTCTTT. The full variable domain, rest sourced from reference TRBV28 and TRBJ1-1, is DVKVTQSSRYLVKRTGEKVFLECVQDMDHENMFWYRQDPGLGLRLIYFSYDVKMKEKGDIPEGYSVSREKKERFSLILESASTNQTSMYLCASSPSGTINWAFFGQGTRLTVV.

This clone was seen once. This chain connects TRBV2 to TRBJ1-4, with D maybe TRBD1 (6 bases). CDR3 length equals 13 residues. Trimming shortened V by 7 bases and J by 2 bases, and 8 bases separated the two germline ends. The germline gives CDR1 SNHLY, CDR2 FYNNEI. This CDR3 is CASKGETNEKLFF. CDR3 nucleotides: TGTGCCAGCAAGGGGGAGACTAATGAAAAACTGTTTTTT.

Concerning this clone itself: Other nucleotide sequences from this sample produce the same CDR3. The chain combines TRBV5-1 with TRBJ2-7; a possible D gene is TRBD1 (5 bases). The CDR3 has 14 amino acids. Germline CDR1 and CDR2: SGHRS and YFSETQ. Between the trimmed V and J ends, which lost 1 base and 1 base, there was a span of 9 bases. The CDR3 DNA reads TGCGCCAGCAGCTTGCTCCAGGGATCCTACGAGCAGTACTTC. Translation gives CASSLLQGSYEQYF.

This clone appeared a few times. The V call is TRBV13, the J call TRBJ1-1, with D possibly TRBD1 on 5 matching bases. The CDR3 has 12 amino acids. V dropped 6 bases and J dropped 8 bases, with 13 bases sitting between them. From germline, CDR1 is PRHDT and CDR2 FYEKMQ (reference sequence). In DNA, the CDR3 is TGTGCCAGCAGTCCTAGGGGCGTGGAAGCTTTCTTT. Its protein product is CASSPRGVEAFF.

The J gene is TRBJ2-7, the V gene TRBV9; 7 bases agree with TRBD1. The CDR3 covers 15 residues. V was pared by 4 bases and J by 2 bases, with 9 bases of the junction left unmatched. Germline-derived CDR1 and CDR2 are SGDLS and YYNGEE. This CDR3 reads CASSFRTGPPYEQYF. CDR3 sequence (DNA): TGTGCCAGCAGCTTTCGGACAGGACCCCCCTACGAGCAGTACTTC.

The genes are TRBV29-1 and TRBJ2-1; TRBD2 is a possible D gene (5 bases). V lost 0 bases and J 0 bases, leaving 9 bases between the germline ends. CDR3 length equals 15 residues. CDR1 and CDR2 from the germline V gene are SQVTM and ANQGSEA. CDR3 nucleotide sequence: TGCAGCGTTGAAGACGTGGGGAGCTCCTACAATGAGCAGTTCTTC. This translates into CSVEDVGSSYNEQFF.

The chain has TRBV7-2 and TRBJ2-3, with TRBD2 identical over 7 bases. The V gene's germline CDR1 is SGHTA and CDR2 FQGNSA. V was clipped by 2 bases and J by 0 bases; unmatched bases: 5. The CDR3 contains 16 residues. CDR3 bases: TGTGCCAGCAGCTTACGTCTAGCGGAAAGCACAGATACGCAGTATTTT. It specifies CASSLRLAESTDTQYF.

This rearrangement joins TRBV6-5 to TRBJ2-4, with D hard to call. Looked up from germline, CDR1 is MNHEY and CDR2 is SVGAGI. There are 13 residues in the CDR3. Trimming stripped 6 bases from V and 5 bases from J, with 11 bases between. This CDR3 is CASSYNNQNIQYF. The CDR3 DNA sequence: TGTGCCAGCAGCTATAACAACCAAAACATTCAGTACTTC.

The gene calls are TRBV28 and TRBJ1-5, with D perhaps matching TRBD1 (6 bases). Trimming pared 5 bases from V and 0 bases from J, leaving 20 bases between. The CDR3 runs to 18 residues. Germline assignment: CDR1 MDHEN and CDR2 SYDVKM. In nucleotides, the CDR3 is TGTGCCAGCAGTCCTCAAACCTTCGACAGGCATAGCAATCAGCCCCAGCATTTT. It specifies CASSPQTFDRHSNQPQHF. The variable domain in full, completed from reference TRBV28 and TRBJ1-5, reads DVKVTQSSRYLVKRTGEKVFLECVQDMDHENMFWYRQDPGLGLRLIYFSYDVKMKEKGDIPEGYSVSREKKERFSLILESASTNQTSMYLCASSPQTFDRHSNQPQHFGDGTRLSIL.

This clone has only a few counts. The DNA for the CDR3 is TGTGCCAGCAGTTTATCAGGGTTAGCTAATGAAAAACTGTTTTTT. Its protein is CASSLSGLANEKLFF. J is TRBJ1-4 and V is TRBV27; D gene unclear. V lost 0 bases and J 3 bases, leaving 8 bases between the germline ends. Germline V lookup: CDR1 MNHEY, CDR2 SMNVEV (reference sequence). CDR3 length: 15 residues.

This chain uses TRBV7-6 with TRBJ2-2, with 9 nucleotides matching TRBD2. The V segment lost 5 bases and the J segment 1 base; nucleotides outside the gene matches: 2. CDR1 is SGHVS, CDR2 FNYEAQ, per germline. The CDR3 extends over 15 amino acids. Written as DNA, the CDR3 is TGTGCCAGCAGCAAGACTAGCGGGAACACCGGGGAGCTGTTTTTT. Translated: CASSKTSGNTGELFF.